A single sample is the source of the 20 T cell receptor beta chains below, sequenced in a study of CD8 T cells in ankylosing spondylitis. TCRdb processed the 5' RACE reads anew with MiXCR; each CDR3 protein has one entry. The sample lists just under 350,000 distinct CDR3 sequences, about 14% occurring once. The sequencing input was blood, either unsorted or a sorted T cell fraction (not recorded which). These receptor sequences come from a male donor with ankylosing spondylitis or in good health (not recorded which).

V usage is TRBV20-1 and J usage is TRBJ2-7; TRBD1 agrees at 9 bases. After removal of 5 bases from V and 1 base from J, the junction contained 9 bases not matched to a gene. The CDR3 extends over 15 amino acids. The germline V gene has CDR1 DFQATT and CDR2 SNEGSKA (reference sequence). The CDR3 DNA reads as TGCAGTGCTTCCACCGGGACAGGGTTATCCTACGAGCAGTACTTC. This codes for CSASTGTGLSYEQYF.

V is TRBV19 and J is TRBJ2-7; weak D call: TRBD2 (7 bases). The length of the CDR3 is 15 residues. CDR1 is LNHDA, CDR2 SQIVND, per germline (reference sequence). V lost 6 bases to trimming and J lost 3 bases, with 18 bases between them. The CDR3 loop reads CASSPTGRDLYEQYF. Here the CDR3 DNA reads TGTGCCAGTAGCCCTACAGGGAGGGACCTCTACGAGCAGTACTTC.

This clonotype appeared a few times. Here the CDR3 DNA reads TGTGCCAGCTCACCCGGGACCCTTGGCGAGCAGTACTTC. As protein: CASSPGTLGEQYF. J is TRBJ2-7 and V is TRBV18; perhaps D is TRBD1 or TRBD2 (5 bases each). V lost 3 bases and J 6 bases, leaving 12 bases between the germline ends. CDR1 is KGHSH, CDR2 LQKENI, per germline. The CDR3 covers 13 residues.

J is TRBJ1-1 and V is TRBV6-1; D gene ambiguous. The V gene lost 6 bases and the J gene lost 4 bases, with 18 bases spanning the gap. CDR3 size: 15 residues. Germline loops: CDR1 MNHNS, CDR2 SASEGT. As DNA, the CDR3 is TGTGCCAGCAGGATAGGTAATGGGGTGGCCACTGAAGCTTTCTTT. Amino acids: CASRIGNGVATEAFF.

This clonotype has only a few counts. This rearrangement joins TRBV20-1 to TRBJ2-5; D remains ambiguous. Between the trimmed V and J ends, which lost 5 bases and 4 bases, there was a span of 20 bases. Germline lookup yields CDR1 DFQATT and CDR2 SNEGSKA (reference sequence). This CDR3 region has 15 residues. CDR3 nucleotide sequence: TGCAGTGCTCCTTGGTTTGTGGGAAAGAGAGAGACCCAGTACTTC. Its translation is CSAPWFVGKRETQYF.

This rearrangement joins TRBV3-1 to TRBJ2-5, with D unresolved. There are 13 residues in the CDR3. V shed 4 bases and J shed 2 bases, with 8 bases lying between them. Germline values: CDR1 LGHDT, CDR2 YNNKEL (reference sequence). The CDR3 spells CASSRGFQETQYF. For the CDR3, the DNA is TGTGCCAGCAGCCGAGGCTTTCAAGAGACCCAGTACTTC.

The V gene is TRBV3-1, the J gene TRBJ2-5; D might be TRBD1 or TRBD2, each matching 6 bases. The CDR3 sequence is 16 residues long. V lost 2 bases, J lost 0 bases, and 13 bases lay in between. From germline, CDR1 is LGHDT and CDR2 YNNKEL (reference sequence). The CDR3 protein is CASSQLTGGYQETQYF. CDR3 in DNA: TGTGCCAGCAGCCAATTGACAGGAGGGTACCAAGAGACCCAGTACTTC.

This chain joins TRBV9 and TRBJ2-3; TRBD2 might be the D (6 bases). V was shortened by 0 bases and J by 8 bases, with 7 bases between the two germline ends. CDR1 is SGDLS and CDR2 is YYNGEE in the germline V gene. CDR3 length equals 12 residues. DNA for the CDR3: TGTGCCAGCAGCGTAGGGGAGGTTACGCAGTATTTT. Encoded protein: CASSVGEVTQYF. Filled out from reference TRBV9 and TRBJ2-3, the complete variable domain reads DSGVTQTPKHLITATGQRVTLRCSPRSGDLSVYWYQQSLDQGLQFLIQYYNGEERAKGNILERFSAQQFPDLHSELNLSSLELGDSALYFCASSVGEVTQYFGPGTRLTVL.

This clonotype has just a few counts. This rearrangement joins TRBV20-1 to TRBJ2-1; 7 bases agree with TRBD2. CDR1 DFQATT and CDR2 SNEGSKA come from the germline V gene (reference sequence). The CDR3 has 12 amino acids. V was clipped by 8 bases and J by 5 bases; unmatched bases: 6. The CDR3 reads CSPGRGNNEQFF. CDR3 coding DNA: TGCAGTCCTGGGCGGGGGAACAATGAGCAGTTCTTC.

The V call is TRBV10-3, the J call TRBJ1-1, with 7 positions matching TRBD1. J lost 7 bases, V lost 9 bases, and 11 bases had no gene match. The CDR3 is 13 residues long. Germline CDR1 ENHRY, CDR2 SYGVKD. For the CDR3, the DNA is TGTGCCATGTCAATCGACAGGGCCTTTGAAGCTTTCTTT. It specifies CAMSIDRAFEAFF.

V and J are TRBV6-1 and TRBJ2-7; a weak D match, TRBD2 (6 bases). Trimming pared 11 bases from V and 0 bases from J, leaving 14 bases between. The CDR3 has 13 residues. Germline V gives CDR1 MNHNS, CDR2 SASEGT. CDR3 nucleotide sequence: TGTGCCGGAGGGGAGGCGGACTCCTACGAGCAGTACTTC. Its translation: CAGGEADSYEQYF.

The genes are TRBV20-1 and TRBJ2-1; possibly TRBD2 for D (5 bases). Germline CDR1 is DFQATT and CDR2 is SNEGSKA (reference sequence). The CDR3 loop spans 13 amino acids. V lost 3 bases and J 10 bases, leaving 16 bases between the germline ends. CDR3 bases: TGCAGTGCTAGTGAGGGATCTAACCGAGAGCAGTTCTTC. The encoded protein is CSASEGSNREQFF.

This clonotype was detected many times. The chain links TRBV7-2 to TRBJ2-3, with D perhaps TRBD1 (5 bases). CDR3 size: 14 residues. Germline CDR1 SGHTA, CDR2 FQGNSA. The V and J ends lost 0 bases and 1 base respectively, with 5 bases between them. CDR3 region: CASSLAGRTDTQYF. CDR3 DNA: TGTGCCAGCAGCTTAGCGGGGCGCACAGATACGCAGTATTTT.

In this sample, this clonotype turned up many times. This chain connects TRBV12-3 or TRBV12-4 to TRBJ1-2; maybe TRBD1 (6 bases). The CDR3 is made up of 13 amino acids. V was clipped by 4 bases and J by 12 bases, with 18 bases between them. CDR3 protein: CASSSGEASPHTF. CDR3 nucleotide sequence: TGTGCCAGCAGTTCAGGGGAGGCTTCCCCCCACACCTTC.

The rearrangement links TRBV2 to TRBJ1-2, with D possibly being TRBD1 (6 bases). The CDR3 consists of 13 residues. V gave up 8 bases and J gave up 6 bases, with 16 bases separating them. The germline gives CDR1 SNHLY, CDR2 FYNNEI. The CDR3 region is CASHKRGSDGYTF. The CDR3, as DNA: TGTGCCAGCCATAAGAGGGGGTCGGATGGCTACACCTTC.

The chain uses TRBV2 and TRBJ2-7; D uncertain. The germline V gene has CDR1 SNHLY and CDR2 FYNNEI. This CDR3 region has 11 residues. V shed 7 bases and J shed 7 bases, with 11 bases lying between them. The CDR3 coding sequence is TGTGCCAGCATTCTCACGCCAGAGCAGTACTTC. It codes for CASILTPEQYF.

This chain links TRBV12-3 or TRBV12-4 with TRBJ1-2; no firm D call. The CDR3 length is 13 residues. V was clipped by 3 bases and J by 1 base, with 6 bases between them. The CDR3 DNA reads TGTGCCAGCAGTTTCGGGCATAACTATGGCTACACCTTC. Protein product: CASSFGHNYGYTF.

This clonotype was counted at least ten times. The V call is TRBV20-1, the J call TRBJ2-7; D may be TRBD1 or TRBD2 (5 bases each). V was shortened by 3 bases and J by 1 base, with 10 bases between the two germline ends. Germline V lookup: CDR1 DFQATT, CDR2 SNEGSKA (reference sequence). This CDR3 is built from 13 residues. DNA of the CDR3: TGCAGTGCTAGGGGACGTCCTTCCTACGAGCAGTACTTC. Its translation: CSARGRPSYEQYF.

This clonotype turned up a few times. The rearrangement uses TRBV5-1 and TRBJ2-3; D gene uncertain. The ends were cut back, 0 bases at V and 4 bases at J, with 18 bases in the middle. Germline lookup yields CDR1 SGHRS and CDR2 YFSETQ. The CDR3 length is 17 residues. The CDR3 DNA reads as TGCGCCAGCAGCTTGGACCCAATCCCGGGCACATCAGATACGCAGTATTTT. Translating it yields CASSLDPIPGTSDTQYF. Filled out from reference TRBV5-1 and TRBJ2-3, the complete variable domain reads KAGVTQTPRYLIKTRGQQVTLSCSPISGHRSVSWYQQTPGQGLQFLFEYFSETQRNKGNFPGRFSGRQFSNSRSEMNVSTLELGDSALYLCASSLDPIPGTSDTQYFGPGTRLTVL.

The rearrangement joins TRBV11-1 to TRBJ2-3, with TRBD1 matching 7 bases. The CDR3 extends over 15 amino acids. Trimming at V came to 5 bases and at J to 3 bases, leaving 8 bases not matched to a gene. Germline lookup yields CDR1 SGHAT and CDR2 FQDESV (reference sequence). This chain's CDR3 is CASSLGGVGTDTQYF. DNA of the CDR3: TGTGCCAGCAGCCTAGGGGGCGTTGGAACAGATACGCAGTATTTT. Variable domain in full (rest from reference TRBV11-1 and TRBJ2-3): EAEVAQSPRYKITEKSQAVAFWCDPISGHATLYWYRQILGQGPELLVQFQDESVVDDSQLPKDRFSAERLKGVDSTLKIQPAELGDSAMYLCASSLGGVGTDTQYFGPGTRLTVL.